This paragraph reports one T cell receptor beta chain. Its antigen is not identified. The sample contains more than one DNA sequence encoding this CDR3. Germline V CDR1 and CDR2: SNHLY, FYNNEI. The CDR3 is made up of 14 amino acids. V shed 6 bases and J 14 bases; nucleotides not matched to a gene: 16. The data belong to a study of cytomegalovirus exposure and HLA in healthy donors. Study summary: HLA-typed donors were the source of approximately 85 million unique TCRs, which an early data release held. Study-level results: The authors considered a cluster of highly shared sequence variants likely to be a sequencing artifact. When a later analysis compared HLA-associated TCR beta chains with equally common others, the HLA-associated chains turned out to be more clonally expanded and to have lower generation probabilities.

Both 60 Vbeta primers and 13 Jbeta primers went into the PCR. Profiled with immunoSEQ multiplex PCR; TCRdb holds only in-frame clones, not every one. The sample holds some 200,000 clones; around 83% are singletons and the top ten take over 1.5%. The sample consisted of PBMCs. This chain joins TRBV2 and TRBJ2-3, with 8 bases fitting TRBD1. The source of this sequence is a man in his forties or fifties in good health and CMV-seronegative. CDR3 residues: CASSLTAGGPPLYF. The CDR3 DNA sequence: TGTGCCAGCAGCCTAACAGCAGGGGGCCCTCCCCTGTATTTT. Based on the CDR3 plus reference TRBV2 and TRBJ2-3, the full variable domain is EPEVTQTPSHQVTQMGQEVILRCVPISNHLYFYWYRQILGQKVEFLVSFYNNEISEKSEIFDDQFSVERPDGSNFTLKIRSTKLEDSAMYFCASSLTAGGPPLYFGPGTRLTVL.